A single T cell receptor (beta chain) is shown here with its context. Its antigen is not identified. The V gene's germline CDR1 is SQVTM and CDR2 ANQGSEA. This CDR3 is built from 10 residues. Trimming pared 5 bases from V and 2 bases from J, leaving 2 bases between. Clones were read by immunoSEQ multiplex PCR, and TCRdb kept only the in-frame ones, dropping some. The repertoire consists of about 16,000 clones, with 70% to 85% occurring once and the leading ten covering 12%. This sample was taken from a study of somatic mutations in cytotoxic T cells in rheumatoid arthritis. At the level of the study: A roughly 32 ml EDTA sample of patient blood was drawn right after diagnosis, before any treatment. Purity of nearly 100% was reached when some V beta antibody-stained T-cell populations were flow-sorted, including V beta1+ cells sequenced for TCRB.

Whole-study results and caveats: Researchers did not know the antigen targets of the expanded CD8+ clones.

The clonotype was recovered from an adult with rheumatoid arthritis. Specimen: CD8+ T cells sorted from blood. The chain is built from TRBV29-1 and TRBJ2-3; D gene ambiguous. CDR3 in DNA: TGCAGCGTTCTCACAGATACGCAGTATTTT. It is translated as CSVLTDTQYF.